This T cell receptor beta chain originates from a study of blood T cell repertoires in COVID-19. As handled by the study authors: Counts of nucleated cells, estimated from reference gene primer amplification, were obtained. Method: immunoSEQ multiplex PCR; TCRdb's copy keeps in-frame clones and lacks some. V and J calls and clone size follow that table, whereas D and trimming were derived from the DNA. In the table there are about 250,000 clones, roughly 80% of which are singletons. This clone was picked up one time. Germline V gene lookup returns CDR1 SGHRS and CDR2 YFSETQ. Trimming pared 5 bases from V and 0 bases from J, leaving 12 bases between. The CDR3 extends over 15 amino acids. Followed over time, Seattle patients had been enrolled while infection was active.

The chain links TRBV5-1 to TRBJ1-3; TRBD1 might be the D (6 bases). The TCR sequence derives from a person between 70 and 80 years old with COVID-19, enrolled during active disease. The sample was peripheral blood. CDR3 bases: TGCGCCAGCAGAAAACAGGGAACCTCTGGAAACACCATATATTTT. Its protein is CASRKQGTSGNTIYF.